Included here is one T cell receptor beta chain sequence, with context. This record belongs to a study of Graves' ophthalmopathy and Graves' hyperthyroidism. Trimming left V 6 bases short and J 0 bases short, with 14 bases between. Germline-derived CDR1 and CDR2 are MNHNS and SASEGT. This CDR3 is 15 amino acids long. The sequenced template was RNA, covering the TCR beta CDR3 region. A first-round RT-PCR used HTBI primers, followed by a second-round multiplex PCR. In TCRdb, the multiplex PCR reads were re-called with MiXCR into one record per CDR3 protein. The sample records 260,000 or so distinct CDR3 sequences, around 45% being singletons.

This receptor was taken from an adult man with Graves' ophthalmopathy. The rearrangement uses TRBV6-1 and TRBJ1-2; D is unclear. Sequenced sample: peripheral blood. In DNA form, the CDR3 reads TGTGCCAGCAGCGTCACCTTCGAGTCTAACTATGGCTACACCTTC. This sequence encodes CASSVTFESNYGYTF.